What follows is one T cell receptor beta chain and its context. Its antigen is currently unknown. The record originates from a study of T cells in Graves' hyperthyroidism and ophthalmopathy. Background on the study: Peripheral blood was secured at the point of initial diagnosis, before any treatment. Study-wide results and limits: Appearing also in blood were most of the thyroid clonotypes expanded above 0.001.

The CDR3 is 15 residues long. Germline CDR1 MGHDK, CDR2 SYGVNS. Unmatched junction bases numbered 4, after V lost 3 bases and J lost 5 bases. For Graves' hyperthyroidism to be stable, ophthalmopathy could not progress within 18 months. Researchers barred patients who had uncontrolled infection, other autoimmune disease, pregnancy or lactation. The TCR beta CDR3 regions underwent amplification using RNA transcripts as the source. TCR CDR3 regions were first amplified by RT-PCR with HTBI primers. Each CDR3 protein gets one entry after TCRdb re-called the multiplex PCR reads with MiXCR. The sample lists under 450,000 distinct CDR3 sequences, approximately 14% occurring once.

The chain uses TRBV25-1 and TRBJ2-1, with 10 bases fitting TRBD2. The receptor's source is a woman between 18 and 29 years old with Graves' hyperthyroidism. The specimen was blood. Here the CDR3 DNA reads TGTGCCAGCAGTGACACTAGCGGGGTGGACAATGAGCAGTTCTTC. Its translation is CASSDTSGVDNEQFF.